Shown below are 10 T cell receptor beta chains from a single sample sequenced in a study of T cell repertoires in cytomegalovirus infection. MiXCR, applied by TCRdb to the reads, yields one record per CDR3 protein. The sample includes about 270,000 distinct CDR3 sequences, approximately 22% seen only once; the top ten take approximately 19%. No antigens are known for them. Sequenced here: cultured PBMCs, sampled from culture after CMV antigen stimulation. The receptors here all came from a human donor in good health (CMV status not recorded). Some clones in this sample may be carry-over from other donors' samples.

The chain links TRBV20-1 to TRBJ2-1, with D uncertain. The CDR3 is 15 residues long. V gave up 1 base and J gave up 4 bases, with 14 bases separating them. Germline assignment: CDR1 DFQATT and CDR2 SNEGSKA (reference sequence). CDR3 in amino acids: CSARVPLDRYNEQFF. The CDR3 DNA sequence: TGCAGTGCTAGAGTACCCCTGGACCGATACAATGAGCAGTTCTTC.

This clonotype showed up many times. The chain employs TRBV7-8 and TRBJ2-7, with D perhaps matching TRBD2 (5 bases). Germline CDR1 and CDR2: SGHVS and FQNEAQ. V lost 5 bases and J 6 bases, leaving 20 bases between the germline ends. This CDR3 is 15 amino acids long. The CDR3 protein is CASSLSGLDYTEQYV. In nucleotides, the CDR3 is TGTGCCAGCAGCCTGTCCGGACTTGATTATACCGAGCAGTACGTC.

The CDR3 sequence: CAWSAYPNPSYNEQFF. The CDR3 region has the DNA TGTGCCTGGAGCGCTTACCCTAACCCCTCCTACAATGAGCAGTTCTTC. The genes are TRBV30 and TRBJ2-1; D uncertain. Germline lookup yields CDR1 GTSNPN and CDR2 SVGIG (reference sequence). The CDR3 has 16 amino acids. V gave up 3 bases and J gave up 0 bases, with 15 bases separating them. The complete variable domain, with remaining parts taken from reference TRBV30 and TRBJ2-1, reads SQTIHQWPATLVQPVGSPLSLECTVEGTSNPNLYWYRQAAGRGLQLLFYSVGIGQISSEVPQNLSASRPQDRQFILSSKKLLLSDSGFYLCAWSAYPNPSYNEQFFGPGTRLTVL.

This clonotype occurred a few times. CDR3 in amino acids: CASRAGSGRYEQYF. In DNA form, the CDR3 reads TGTGCCAGCAGGGCGGGAAGCGGGAGATACGAGCAGTACTTC. The chain recombines TRBV3-1 with TRBJ2-7, with 8 bases that match TRBD2. Unmatched junction bases numbered 8, after V lost 6 bases and J lost 4 bases. The CDR3 loop spans 14 amino acids. Looked up from germline, CDR1 is LGHDT and CDR2 is YNNKEL (reference sequence).

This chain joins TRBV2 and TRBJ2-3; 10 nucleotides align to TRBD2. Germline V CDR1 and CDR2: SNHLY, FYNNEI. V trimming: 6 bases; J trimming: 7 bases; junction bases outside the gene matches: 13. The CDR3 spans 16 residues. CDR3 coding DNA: TGTGCCAGCAGCCGCACTAGCGGGATCGGGTTAAATACGCAGTATTTT. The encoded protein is CASSRTSGIGLNTQYF.

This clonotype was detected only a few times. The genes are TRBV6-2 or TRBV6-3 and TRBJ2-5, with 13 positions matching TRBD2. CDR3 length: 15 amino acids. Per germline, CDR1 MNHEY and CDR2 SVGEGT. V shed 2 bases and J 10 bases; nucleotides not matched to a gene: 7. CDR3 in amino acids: CASSYGGTSGKGQYF. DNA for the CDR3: TGTGCCAGCAGTTACGGCGGGACTAGCGGGAAAGGCCAGTACTTC.

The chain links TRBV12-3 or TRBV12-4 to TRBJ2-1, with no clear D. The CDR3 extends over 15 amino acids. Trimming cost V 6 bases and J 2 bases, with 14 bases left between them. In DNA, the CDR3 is TGTGCCAGCAGGTTGTGGGCAGCGCCCTACAATGAGCAGTTCTTC. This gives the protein CASRLWAAPYNEQFF.

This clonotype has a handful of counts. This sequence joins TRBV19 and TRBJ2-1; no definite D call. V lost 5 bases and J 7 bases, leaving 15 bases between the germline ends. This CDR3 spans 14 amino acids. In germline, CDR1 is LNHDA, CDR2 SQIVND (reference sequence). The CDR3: CASSPTHLRNEQFF. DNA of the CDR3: TGTGCCAGTAGTCCCACTCACTTAAGGAATGAGCAGTTCTTC.

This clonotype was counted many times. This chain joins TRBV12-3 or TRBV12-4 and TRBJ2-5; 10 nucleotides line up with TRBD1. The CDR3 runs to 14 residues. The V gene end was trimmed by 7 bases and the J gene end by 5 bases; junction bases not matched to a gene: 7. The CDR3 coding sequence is TGTGCCAGCACTCCGACAGGGGGCATGGAGACCCAGTACTTC. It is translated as CASTPTGGMETQYF.

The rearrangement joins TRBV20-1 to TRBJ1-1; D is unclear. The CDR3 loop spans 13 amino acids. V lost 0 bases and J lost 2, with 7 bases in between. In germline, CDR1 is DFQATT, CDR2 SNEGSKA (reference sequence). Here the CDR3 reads CSARENPNTEAFF. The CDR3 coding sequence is TGCAGTGCTAGAGAGAATCCTAACACTGAAGCTTTCTTT.